This TCR beta chain originates from a study of T cell changes during pregnancy in multiple sclerosis. The data were produced by immunoSEQ multiplex PCR, yet TCRdb's version contains in-frame clones alone and is incomplete. Of under 40,000 clones in the sample, under 95% were seen once. This TCR was recovered from a female donor in good health, enrolled as a control in a pregnancy study. The sequenced sample was peripheral blood, obtained in the second trimester of pregnancy.

The CDR3 sequence: CASSSTWRAGNTIYF. CDR3 nucleotide sequence: TGTGCCAGCAGTTCCACATGGAGGGCTGGAAACACCATATATTTT. V and J are TRBV6-5 and TRBJ1-3, with D hard to call. V dropped 4 bases and J dropped 2 bases, with 12 bases sitting between them. The V gene's germline CDR1 is MNHEY and CDR2 SVGAGI. This CDR3 has 15 amino acids.